Below, one T cell receptor (beta chain) is given with its context. No antigen is known for it. The source of the sample is a study of cytomegalovirus exposure and HLA in healthy donors. Germline CDR1 is LNHNV and CDR2 is YYDKDF (reference sequence). The CDR3 covers 14 residues. V gave up 1 base and J gave up 4 bases, with 11 bases separating them. PCR involved 60 Vbeta and 13 Jbeta primers. TCRdb keeps only in-frame clones here, not all; method: immunoSEQ multiplex PCR. The repertoire consists of over 150,000 clones, with 60% to 80% occurring once and the leading ten covering 3.7%. General study points: Rarity marked most TCR sequences, yet some public TCRs occurred in many donors.

The source is a young man in good health and CMV-seropositive. The V and J genes are TRBV15 and TRBJ2-7, with a tentative D call TRBD1 (7 bases). The material sequenced was PBMCs. For the CDR3, the DNA is TGTGCCACCAGCAGAGGACAGGGACTGTACGAGCAGTACTTC. Translation gives CATSRGQGLYEQYF.